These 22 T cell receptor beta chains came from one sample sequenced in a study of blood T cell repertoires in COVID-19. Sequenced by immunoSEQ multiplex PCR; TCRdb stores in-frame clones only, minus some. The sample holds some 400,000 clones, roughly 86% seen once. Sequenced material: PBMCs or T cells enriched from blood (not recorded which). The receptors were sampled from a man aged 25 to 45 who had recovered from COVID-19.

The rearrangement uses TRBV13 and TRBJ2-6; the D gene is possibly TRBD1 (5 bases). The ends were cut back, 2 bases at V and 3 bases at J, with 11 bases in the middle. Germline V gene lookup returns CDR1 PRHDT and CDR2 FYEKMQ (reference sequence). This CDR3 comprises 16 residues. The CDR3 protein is CASSLPGPGGANVLTF. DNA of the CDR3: TGTGCCAGCAGCTTACCAGGGCCAGGTGGGGCCAACGTCCTGACTTTC.

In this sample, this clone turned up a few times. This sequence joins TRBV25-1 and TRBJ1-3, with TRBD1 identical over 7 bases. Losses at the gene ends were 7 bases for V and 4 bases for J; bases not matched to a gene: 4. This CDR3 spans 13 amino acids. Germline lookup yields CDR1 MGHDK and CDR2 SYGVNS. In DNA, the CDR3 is TGTGCCAGCACCCCGGGACAGGGAAACACCATATATTTT. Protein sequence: CASTPGQGNTIYF. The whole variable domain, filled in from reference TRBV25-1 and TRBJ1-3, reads EADIYQTPRYLVIGTGKKITLECSQTMGHDKMYWYQQDPGMELHLIHYSYGVNSTEKGDLSSESTVSRIRTEHFPLTLESARPSHTSQYLCASTPGQGNTIYFGEGSWLTVV.

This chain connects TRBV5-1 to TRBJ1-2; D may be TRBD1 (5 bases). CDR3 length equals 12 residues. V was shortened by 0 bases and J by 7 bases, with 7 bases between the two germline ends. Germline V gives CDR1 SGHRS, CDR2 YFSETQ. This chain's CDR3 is CASSLGGGGYTF. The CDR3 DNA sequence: TGCGCCAGCAGCTTGGGCGGGGGTGGCTACACCTTC.

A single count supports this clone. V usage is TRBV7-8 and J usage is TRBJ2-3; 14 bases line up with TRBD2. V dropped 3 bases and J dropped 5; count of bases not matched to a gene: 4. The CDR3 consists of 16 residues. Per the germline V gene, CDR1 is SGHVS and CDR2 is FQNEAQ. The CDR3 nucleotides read TGTGCCAGCAGCTTTCGACTAGCGGGGGGGGGAGATACGCAGTATTTT. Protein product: CASSFRLAGGGDTQYF. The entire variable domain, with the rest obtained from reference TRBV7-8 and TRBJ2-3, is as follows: GAGVSQSPRYKVAKRGQDVALRCDPISGHVSLFWYQQALGQGPEFLTYFQNEAQLDKSGLPSDRFFAERPEGSVSTLKIQRTQQEDSAVYLCASSFRLAGGGDTQYFGPGTRLTVL.

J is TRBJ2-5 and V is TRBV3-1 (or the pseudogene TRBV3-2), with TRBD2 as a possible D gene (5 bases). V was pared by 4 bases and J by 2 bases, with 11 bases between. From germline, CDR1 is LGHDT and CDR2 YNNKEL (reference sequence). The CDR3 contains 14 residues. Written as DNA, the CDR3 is TGTGCCAGCAGCCTCTCACTAGGTCAAGAGACCCAGTACTTC. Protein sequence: CASSLSLGQETQYF.

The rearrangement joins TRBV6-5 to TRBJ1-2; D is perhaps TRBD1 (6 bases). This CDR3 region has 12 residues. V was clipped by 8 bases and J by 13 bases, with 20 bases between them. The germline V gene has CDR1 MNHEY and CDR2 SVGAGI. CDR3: CASQGVEGVVTF. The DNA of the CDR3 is TGTGCCAGCCAAGGGGTAGAGGGGGTGGTCACCTTC.

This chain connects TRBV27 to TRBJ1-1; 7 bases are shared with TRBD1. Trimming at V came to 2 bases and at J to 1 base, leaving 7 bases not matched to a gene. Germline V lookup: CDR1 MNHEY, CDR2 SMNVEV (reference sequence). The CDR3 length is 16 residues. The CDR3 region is CASSLRQGVRNTEAFF. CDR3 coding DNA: TGTGCCAGCAGTTTACGGCAGGGGGTGAGGAACACTGAAGCTTTCTTT.

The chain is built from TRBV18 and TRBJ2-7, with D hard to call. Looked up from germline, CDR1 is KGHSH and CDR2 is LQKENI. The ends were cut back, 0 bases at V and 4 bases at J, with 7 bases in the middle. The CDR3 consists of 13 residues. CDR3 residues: CASSPPMEYEQYF. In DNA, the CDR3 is TGTGCCAGCTCACCACCTATGGAGTACGAGCAGTACTTC.

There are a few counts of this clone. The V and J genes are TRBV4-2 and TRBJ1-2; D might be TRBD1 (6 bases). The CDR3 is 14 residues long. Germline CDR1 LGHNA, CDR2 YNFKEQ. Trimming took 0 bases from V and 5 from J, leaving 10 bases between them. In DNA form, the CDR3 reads TGTGCCAGCAGCCAAGAGAGGGGGTCTTATGGCTACACCTTC. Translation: CASSQERGSYGYTF.

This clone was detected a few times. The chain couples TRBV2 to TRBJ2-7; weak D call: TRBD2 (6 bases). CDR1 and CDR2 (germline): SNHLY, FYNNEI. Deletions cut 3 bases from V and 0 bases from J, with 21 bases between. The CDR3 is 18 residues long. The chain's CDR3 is CASSDKLAMIPSSYEQYF. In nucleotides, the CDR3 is TGTGCCAGCAGTGACAAACTAGCCATGATCCCAAGCTCCTACGAGCAGTACTTC.

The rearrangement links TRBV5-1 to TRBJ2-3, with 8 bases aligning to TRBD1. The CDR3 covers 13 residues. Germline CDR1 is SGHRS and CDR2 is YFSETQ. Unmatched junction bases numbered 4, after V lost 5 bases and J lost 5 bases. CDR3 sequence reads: CASSAQGGDTQYF. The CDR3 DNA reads TGCGCCAGCAGTGCACAGGGGGGAGATACGCAGTATTTT.

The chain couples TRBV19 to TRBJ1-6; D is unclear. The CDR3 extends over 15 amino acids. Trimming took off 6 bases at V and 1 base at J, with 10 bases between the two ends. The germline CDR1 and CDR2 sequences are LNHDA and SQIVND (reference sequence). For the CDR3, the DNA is TGTGCCAGTAGCCCCGGGAGGTCCTATAATTCACCCCTCCACTTT. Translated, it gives CASSPGRSYNSPLHF.

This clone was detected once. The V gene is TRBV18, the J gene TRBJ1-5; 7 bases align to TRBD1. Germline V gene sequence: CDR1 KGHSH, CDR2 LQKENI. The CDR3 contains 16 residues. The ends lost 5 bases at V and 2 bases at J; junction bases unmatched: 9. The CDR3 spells CASSSTGPGGNQPQHF. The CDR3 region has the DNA TGTGCCAGCTCATCGACAGGGCCAGGGGGCAATCAGCCCCAGCATTTT.

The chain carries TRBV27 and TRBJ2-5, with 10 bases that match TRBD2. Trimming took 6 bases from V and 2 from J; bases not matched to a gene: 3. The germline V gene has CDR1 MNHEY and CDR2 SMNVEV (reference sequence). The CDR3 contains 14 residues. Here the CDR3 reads CASSKLAGQETQYF. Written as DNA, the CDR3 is TGTGCCAGCAGCAAACTAGCGGGACAAGAGACCCAGTACTTC.

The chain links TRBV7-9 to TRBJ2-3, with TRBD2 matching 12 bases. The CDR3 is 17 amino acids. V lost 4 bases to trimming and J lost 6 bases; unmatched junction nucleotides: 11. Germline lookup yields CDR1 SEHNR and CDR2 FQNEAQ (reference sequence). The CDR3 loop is CASSSSLGLAGSDTQYF. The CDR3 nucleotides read TGTGCCAGCAGCTCCTCCCTCGGACTAGCGGGGAGTGATACGCAGTATTTT.

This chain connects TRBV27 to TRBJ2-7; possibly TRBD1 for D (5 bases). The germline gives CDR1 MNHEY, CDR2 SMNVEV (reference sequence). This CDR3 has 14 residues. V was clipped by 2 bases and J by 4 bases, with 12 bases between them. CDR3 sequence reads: CASSLGAGLYEQYF. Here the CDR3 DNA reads TGTGCCAGCAGTTTAGGCGCAGGGCTATACGAGCAGTACTTC.

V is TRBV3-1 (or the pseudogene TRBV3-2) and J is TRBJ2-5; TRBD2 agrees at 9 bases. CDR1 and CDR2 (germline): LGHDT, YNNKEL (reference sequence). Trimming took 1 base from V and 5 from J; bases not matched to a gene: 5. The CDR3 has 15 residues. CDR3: CASSQVPSGVETQYF. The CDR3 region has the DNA TGTGCCAGCAGCCAAGTTCCTAGCGGGGTGGAGACCCAGTACTTC.

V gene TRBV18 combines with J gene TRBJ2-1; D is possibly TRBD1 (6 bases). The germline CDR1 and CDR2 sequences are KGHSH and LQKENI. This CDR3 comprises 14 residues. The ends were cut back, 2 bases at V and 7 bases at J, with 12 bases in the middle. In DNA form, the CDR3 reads TGTGCCAGCTCACCAGCAGGACAGTTAAATGAGCAGTTCTTC. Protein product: CASSPAGQLNEQFF.

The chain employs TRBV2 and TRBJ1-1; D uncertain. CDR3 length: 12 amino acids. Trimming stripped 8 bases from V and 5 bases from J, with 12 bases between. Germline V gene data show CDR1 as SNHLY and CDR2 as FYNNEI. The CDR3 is CASLGSATEAFF. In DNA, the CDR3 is TGTGCCAGCCTAGGGAGTGCGACTGAAGCTTTCTTT.

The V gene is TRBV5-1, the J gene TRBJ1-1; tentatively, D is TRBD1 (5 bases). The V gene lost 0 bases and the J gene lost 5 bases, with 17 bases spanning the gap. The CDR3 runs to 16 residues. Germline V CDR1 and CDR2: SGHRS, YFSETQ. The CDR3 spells CASSLEPTGHRTEAFF. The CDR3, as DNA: TGCGCCAGCAGCTTGGAACCCACAGGACATCGTACTGAAGCTTTCTTT.

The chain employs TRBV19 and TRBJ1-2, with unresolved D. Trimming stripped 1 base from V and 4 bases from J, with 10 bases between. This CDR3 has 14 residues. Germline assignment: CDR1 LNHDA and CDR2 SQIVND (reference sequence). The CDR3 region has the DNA TGTGCCAGTAGTATAGCCGGACTGGCCTATGGCTACACCTTC. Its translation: CASSIAGLAYGYTF.

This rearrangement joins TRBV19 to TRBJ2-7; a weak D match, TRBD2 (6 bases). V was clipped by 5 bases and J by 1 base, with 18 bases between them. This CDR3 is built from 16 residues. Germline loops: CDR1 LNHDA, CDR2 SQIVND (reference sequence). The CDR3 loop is CASSPGGFSPSYEQYF. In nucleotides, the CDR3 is TGTGCCAGTAGTCCCGGGGGTTTCAGCCCTTCCTACGAGCAGTACTTC.